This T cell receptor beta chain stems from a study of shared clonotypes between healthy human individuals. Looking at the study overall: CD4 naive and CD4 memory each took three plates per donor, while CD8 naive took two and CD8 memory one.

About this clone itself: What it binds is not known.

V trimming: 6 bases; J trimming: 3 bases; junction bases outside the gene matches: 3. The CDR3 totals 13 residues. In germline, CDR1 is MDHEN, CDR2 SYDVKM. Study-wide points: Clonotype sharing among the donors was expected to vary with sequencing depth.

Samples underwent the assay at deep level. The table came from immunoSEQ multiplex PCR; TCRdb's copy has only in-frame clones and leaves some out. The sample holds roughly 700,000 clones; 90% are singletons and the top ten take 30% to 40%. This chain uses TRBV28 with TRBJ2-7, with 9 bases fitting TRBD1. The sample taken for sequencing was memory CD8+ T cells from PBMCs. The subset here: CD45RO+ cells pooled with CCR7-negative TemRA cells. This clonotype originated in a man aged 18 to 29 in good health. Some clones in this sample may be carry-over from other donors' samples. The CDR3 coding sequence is TGTGCCAGCAGCGGGGACAGGGTCTACGAGCAGTACTTC. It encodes CASSGDRVYEQYF.